These 13 T cell receptor beta chains were sequenced from one sample in a study of PD-L1 blockade in urothelial cancer. Some clones are missing from TCRdb's copy, which holds only in-frame ones; the method was immunoSEQ multiplex PCR. Of about 45,000 clones in the sample, around 88% were seen once. The starting material was PBMCs, obtained around atezolizumab (anti-PD-L1) treatment. The receptor source for this set is a man at least 80 years old with urothelial cancer.

The rearrangement links TRBV6-1 to TRBJ1-4, with D unresolved. The CDR3 is 14 amino acids. The V end lost 2 bases, the J end lost 0 bases, and 4 bases lay between the germline ends. CDR1 is MNHNS and CDR2 is SASEGT in the germline V gene. In DNA, the CDR3 is TGTGCCAGCAGTGAACGAGCAACTAATGAAAAACTGTTTTTT. It specifies CASSERATNEKLFF.

The chain links TRBV18 to TRBJ1-3; D not certain. The V gene lost 4 bases and the J gene lost 0 bases, with 7 bases spanning the gap. This CDR3 is 14 amino acids long. Germline V lookup: CDR1 KGHSH, CDR2 LQKENI. CDR3 DNA: TGTGCCAGCTCACTTCGGGACTCTGGAAACACCATATATTTT. Its protein product is CASSLRDSGNTIYF.

The chain joins TRBV11-2 to TRBJ2-4; TRBD2 aligns across 9 bases. The V segment lost 2 bases and the J segment 7 bases; nucleotides outside the gene matches: 3. The CDR3 is 14 amino acids. Germline CDR1 is SGHAT and CDR2 is FQNNGV. The CDR3 sequence is CASSLRREGNIQYF. DNA of the CDR3: TGTGCCAGCAGCTTAAGGCGGGAGGGGAACATTCAGTACTTC.

The V gene is TRBV5-8, the J gene TRBJ2-5, with 11 nucleotides matching TRBD1. There are 16 residues in the CDR3. Germline V gene sequence: CDR1 SGHTS, CDR2 YDEGEE. J lost 3 bases, V lost 4 bases, and 8 bases had no gene match. As DNA, the CDR3 is TGTGCCAGCAGCGTAGGGACAGGGGGTTCGAAAGAGACCCAGTACTTC. Protein sequence: CASSVGTGGSKETQYF. Looking up the rest from reference TRBV5-8 and TRBJ2-5 gives the full variable domain: EAGVTQSPTHLIKTRGQQATLRCSPISGHTSVYWYQQALGLGLQFLLWYDEGEERNRGNFPPRFSGRQFPNYSSELNVNALELEDSALYLCASSVGTGGSKETQYFGPGTRLLVL.

This clone is a singleton in its sample. The chain joins TRBV5-1 to TRBJ2-3, with D tentatively TRBD1 (6 bases). V was clipped by 0 bases and J by 1 base, with 9 bases between them. Germline CDR1 reads SGHRS; CDR2 reads YFSETQ. The length of the CDR3 is 15 residues. CDR3 DNA: TGCGCCAGCAGCTTGGGACAGGCTGGCACAGATACGCAGTATTTT. Residues: CASSLGQAGTDTQYF.

This chain uses TRBV18 with TRBJ2-3; TRBD2 aligns across 10 bases. The CDR3 is made up of 17 amino acids. Germline V gene data show CDR1 as KGHSH and CDR2 as LQKENI. J was trimmed by 3 bases and V by 3 bases; bases with no gene match: 9. CDR3 sequence reads: CASSPRSSGSGTDTQYF. For the CDR3, the DNA is TGTGCCAGCTCACCGAGGTCTAGCGGGAGCGGTACAGATACGCAGTATTTT. The full variable domain, with the rest looked up from reference TRBV18 and TRBJ2-3, is NAGVMQNPRHLVRRRGQEARLRCSPMKGHSHVYWYRQLPEEGLKFMVYLQKENIIDESGMPKERFSAEFPKEGPSILRIQQVVRGDSAAYFCASSPRSSGSGTDTQYFGPGTRLTVL.

The chain carries TRBV18 and TRBJ2-2; TRBD1 matches at 8 bases. V shed 6 bases, J shed 7 bases, and the junction held 16 bases outside the gene matches. Germline V gene sequence: CDR1 KGHSH, CDR2 LQKENI. The CDR3 contains 17 residues. The CDR3 DNA sequence: TGTGCCAGCTCCCCTCAGGGGGCGGTGATCATCAGCGGGGAGCTGTTTTTT. It translates to CASSPQGAVIISGELFF.

This rearrangement joins TRBV5-1 to TRBJ2-3; 14 positions agree with TRBD2. This CDR3 has 15 residues. V shed 7 bases and J 4 bases; nucleotides not matched to a gene: 5. Germline V lookup: CDR1 SGHRS, CDR2 YFSETQ. The CDR3 DNA reads as TGCGCCAGCCAGGGACTAGCGGGAGTTGCAGATACGCAGTATTTT. Its translation is CASQGLAGVADTQYF.

The rearrangement uses TRBV28 and TRBJ1-1; a possible D gene is TRBD1 (5 bases). The CDR3 has 17 amino acids. Between the trimmed V and J ends, which lost 7 bases and 5 bases, there was a span of 26 bases. From germline, CDR1 is MDHEN and CDR2 SYDVKM. CDR3 in DNA: TGTGCCAGCAAAATATTTCGGGGGACGAGGGAGGAAACTGAAGCTTTCTTT. Protein: CASKIFRGTREETEAFF.

The J gene is TRBJ2-1, the V gene TRBV27, with 7 bases aligning to TRBD1. The CDR3 covers 15 residues. V trimming: 5 bases; J trimming: 7 bases; junction bases outside the gene matches: 11. The V gene's germline CDR1 is MNHEY and CDR2 SMNVEV (reference sequence). The CDR3 coding sequence is TGTGCCAGCAGTCCCCATCGCGACAGGGCTAATGAGCAGTTCTTC. This encodes CASSPHRDRANEQFF.

The rearrangement joins TRBV27 to TRBJ2-5; possibly TRBD2 for D (6 bases). Looked up from germline, CDR1 is MNHEY and CDR2 is SMNVEV (reference sequence). The length of the CDR3 is 14 residues. Deletions cut 3 bases from V and 5 bases from J, with 13 bases between. For the CDR3, the DNA is TGTGCCAGCAGTTTGGAGGGCCTAGTGGAGACCCAGTACTTC. It specifies CASSLEGLVETQYF.

This sequence joins TRBV19 and TRBJ2-3, with 8 positions matching TRBD2. The junction had 6 bases not matched to a gene; V was cut back by 5 bases and J by 5 bases. The CDR3 runs 14 residues. CDR1 is LNHDA and CDR2 is SQIVND in the germline V gene (reference sequence). The DNA for the CDR3 is TGTGCCAGTAGTCCCGGGGGGGGGATAGATACGCAGTATTTT. Translation: CASSPGGGIDTQYF.

This clone is a singleton in its sample. The chain links TRBV6-5 to TRBJ2-5; 7 nucleotides match TRBD2. The CDR3 consists of 14 residues. J was trimmed by 4 bases and V by 9 bases; bases with no gene match: 11. The germline gives CDR1 MNHEY, CDR2 SVGAGI. CDR3 sequence reads: CASKIPGGGETQYF. DNA of the CDR3: TGTGCCAGTAAAATTCCGGGAGGAGGAGAGACCCAGTACTTC.